These T cell receptor beta chains were read from a single sample in a study of shared T cell receptors in the human thymus. Measured with immunoSEQ multiplex PCR; TCRdb has only the in-frame clones, and not every one. This table has about 660,000 clones, more than 75% appearing once. The same sample was also studied in work on human thymus T cells.

Source material: thymocytes. These TCRs come from a boy less than two years old with a congenital heart defect. Each CDR3 is given with its conserved first and last residue. Fields, in order: V gene, J gene, D gene, clone size, CDR3 protein, CDR3 DNA. A D gene is named only where the DNA matches it firmly. Some rows mark clone size as missing; the rest say once, few, many or name a class of expanded clone.

>TRBV7-6|TRBJ1-3|-|-
CASSVSPRRYSGNTIYF
TGTGCCAGCAGCGTATCACCTAGGCGATACTCTGGAAACACCATATATTTT
>TRBV5-1|TRBJ2-3|-|-
CASSLASTDTQYF
TGCGCCAGCAGCTTGGCTAGCACAGATACGCAGTATTTT
>TRBV4-1|TRBJ2-7|-|-
CASSQDLAGEQYF
TGCGCCAGCAGCCAAGATCTAGCAGGCGAGCAGTACTTC
>TRBV5-1|TRBJ2-1|TRBD2|-
CASIKNCTETHKGGRDNEQFF
TGCGCCAGCATCAAGAACTGCACGGAAACCCACAAGGGCGGGAGGGATAATGAGCAGTTCTTC
>TRBV6-5|TRBJ1-1|-|-
CASRRTQGTNTEAFF
TGTGCCAGCAGGCGAACCCAGGGGACGAACACTGAAGCTTTCTTT
>TRBV27|TRBJ1-2|TRBD1|-
CVSSPGTGRGYTF
TGTGTCAGCAGTCCCGGGACAGGGAGGGGCTACACCTTC
>TRBV9|TRBJ2-3|TRBD2|-
CASSAGTTTTDTQYF
TGTGCCAGCAGCGCTGGGACTACAACCACAGATACGCAGTATTTT
>TRBV10-3|TRBJ2-1|TRBD1|-
CAIRDRGLIDEQFF
TGTGCCATCAGGGACAGGGGGCTGATAGATGAGCAGTTCTTC
>TRBV19|TRBJ2-5|TRBD2|few
CASSFGVLLAGGVGETQYF
TGTGCCAGTAGTTTTGGAGTTCTACTAGCGGGGGGCGTCGGAGAGACCCAGTACTTC
>TRBV2|TRBJ2-1|-|once
CASRVEERITFPQFYNEQFF
TGTGCCAGCAGAGTCGAGGAGAGAATAACCTTCCCCCAGTTCTACAATGAGCAGTTCTTC
>TRBV7-9|TRBJ2-7|TRBD2|once
CASKGVGGAYEQYF
TGTGCCAGCAAAGGTGTGGGGGGGGCCTACGAGCAGTACTTC
>TRBV5-1|TRBJ2-1|TRBD1|once
CASSPMDRERYNEQFF
TGCGCCAGCAGCCCGATGGACAGGGAGCGCTACAATGAGCAGTTCTTC
>TRBV25-1|TRBJ1-1|-|once
CASSGRGRTEAFF
TGTGCCAGCAGTGGGAGGGGTCGGACTGAAGCTTTCTTT
>TRBV11-1|TRBJ2-2|-|-
CASSSGTLSPGELFF
TGTGCCAGCAGCTCGGGGACTCTCTCCCCCGGGGAGCTGTTTTTT
>TRBV7-8|TRBJ2-4|-|once
CASSSGFFGPGRDIQYF
TGTGCCAGCAGCTCGGGGTTTTTCGGCCCAGGTCGGGACATTCAGTACTTC
>TRBV29-1|TRBJ2-5|TRBD2|-
CSVKTSGSGFETQYF
TGCAGCGTCAAGACTAGCGGGAGCGGGTTCGAGACCCAGTACTTC
>TRBV11-2|TRBJ1-6|TRBD1|once
CASSSATGAFFNSPLHF
TGTGCCAGCAGCTCCGCGACAGGGGCCTTCTTTAATTCACCCCTCCACTTT
>TRBV5-6|TRBJ2-7|-|-
CASSSSHHEQYF
TGTGCCAGCAGCTCGAGCCACCACGAGCAGTACTTC
>TRBV28|TRBJ2-2|-|once
CASSFWAFTGELFF
TGTGCCAGCAGTTTTTGGGCATTTACCGGGGAGCTGTTTTTT
>TRBV10-3|TRBJ2-3|-|-
CAISVRSSTDTQYF
TGTGCCATCAGTGTACGGAGCAGCACAGATACGCAGTATTTT
>TRBV19|TRBJ1-6|TRBD1|few
CAARDSLALHSPLHF
TGTGCCGCGCGGGACAGTCTCGCTCTCCATTCACCCCTCCACTTT
>TRBV28|TRBJ1-6|-|-
CASSPIGRAGNSPLHF
TGTGCCAGCAGTCCTATCGGCCGGGCGGGTAATTCACCCCTCCACTTT
>TRBV16|TRBJ1-1|-|-
CASSQARGGTEAFF
TGTGCCAGCAGCCAAGCGAGGGGAGGGACTGAAGCTTTCTTT
>TRBV11-2|TRBJ2-5|TRBD2|-
CASSPRQAGVGTQYF
TGTGCCAGCAGCCCCCGGCAAGCGGGAGTCGGGACCCAGTACTTC
>TRBV28|TRBJ1-5|-|once
CASRGSQPQHF
TGTGCCAGCAGAGGGAGTCAGCCCCAGCATTTT
>TRBV5-1|TRBJ2-7|-|-
CASSLTGTYEQYF
TGCGCCAGCAGCCTGACAGGAACCTACGAGCAGTACTTC
>TRBV27|TRBJ2-1|TRBD2|-
CASRNLTGGGNEQFF
TGTGCCAGCAGAAACTTAACCGGGGGAGGGAATGAGCAGTTCTTC
>TRBV7-9|TRBJ1-2|-|-
CASSSSDSRANYGYTF
TGTGCCAGCAGCTCCTCGGACAGTCGAGCTAACTATGGCTACACCTTC
>TRBV10-3|TRBJ1-1|TRBD1|-
CAISGRGTGGADTEAFF
TGTGCCATCAGTGGACGCGGGACAGGGGGCGCGGACACTGAAGCTTTCTTT
>TRBV14|TRBJ1-1|TRBD1|-
CASRHTTGGSNTEAFF
TGTGCCAGCAGGCATACGACAGGGGGCTCGAACACTGAAGCTTTCTTT
>TRBV7-2|TRBJ1-1|TRBD1|-
CASSLPPGQDATEAFF
TGTGCCAGCAGCTTACCCCCGGGACAGGACGCGACTGAAGCTTTCTTT
>TRBV4-3|TRBJ2-6|TRBD2|-
CASSQDGLAGGSGANVLTF
TGCGCCAGCAGCCAAGATGGGCTAGCGGGGGGCTCTGGGGCCAACGTCCTGACTTTC
>TRBV4-3|TRBJ2-7|-|-
CASSQGWSSVGASSYEQYF
TGCGCCAGCAGCCAAGGGTGGAGTTCCGTGGGGGCCAGCTCCTACGAGCAGTACTTC
>TRBV7-2|TRBJ1-6|-|-
CASSPTGGSKGNSPLHF
TGTGCCAGCAGCCCCACGGGGGGTAGTAAGGGCAATTCACCCCTCCACTTT
>TRBV28|TRBJ1-1|TRBD1|-
CASSVTLPGGMNTEAFF
TGTGCCAGCAGTGTTACCCTGCCAGGGGGGATGAACACTGAAGCTTTCTTT
>TRBV9|TRBJ2-5|TRBD2|-
CASSGTSGGETQYF
TGTGCCAGCAGCGGAACTAGCGGGGGGGAGACCCAGTACTTC
>TRBV6-5|TRBJ2-4|-|-
CASSYSFVGAKNIQYF
TGTGCCAGCAGTTACTCCTTTGTGGGCGCCAAAAACATTCAGTACTTC
>TRBV6-4|TRBJ2-7|TRBD2|-
CASSVLAGVCSYEQYF
TGTGCCAGCAGTGTCCTAGCGGGAGTTTGCTCCTACGAGCAGTACTTC
>TRBV18|TRBJ2-2|-|-
CASSPRLRGPCTGELFF
TGTGCCAGCTCACCACGGTTGAGAGGCCCGTGCACCGGGGAGCTGTTTTTT
>TRBV16|TRBJ1-5|TRBD1|-
CASSQSPGQDDQPQHF
TGTGCCAGCAGCCAATCCCCGGGACAGGATGATCAGCCCCAGCATTTT
>TRBV6-1|TRBJ2-7|-|-
CASSGPLRQVLTEQYF
TGTGCCAGCAGTGGTCCGCTACGTCAGGTTTTAACCGAGCAGTACTTC
>TRBV11-2|TRBJ1-5|-|-
CASSLVPGSNQPQHF
TGTGCCAGCAGCTTAGTTCCAGGGAGCAATCAGCCCCAGCATTTT
>TRBV10-1|TRBJ2-1|-|-
CASSPSGHPDNEQFF
TGCGCCAGCAGTCCGTCGGGACACCCCGACAATGAGCAGTTCTTC
>TRBV19|TRBJ2-5|-|-
CASSPLPGGEAETQYF
TGTGCCAGTAGTCCCCTCCCTGGCGGGGAAGCAGAGACCCAGTACTTC
>TRBV10-3|TRBJ1-4|-|-
CAISEGGKDEKLFF
TGTGCCATCAGTGAGGGGGGGAAGGATGAAAAACTGTTTTTT
>TRBV11-2|TRBJ1-6|TRBD1|-
CASNRGQGWSAPLHF
TGTGCCAGCAACAGGGGGCAGGGATGGTCAGCGCCCCTCCACTTT
>TRBV4-1|TRBJ2-7|-|-
CASSQGSVAGKQYF
TGCGCCAGCAGCCAAGGTTCCGTGGCAGGGAAGCAGTACTTC
>TRBV10-1|TRBJ1-5|-|-
CASSERPGQGHNQPQHF
TGCGCCAGCAGTGAGAGACCGGGGCAGGGGCACAATCAGCCCCAGCATTTT
>TRBV9|TRBJ2-3|TRBD2|-
CASSVGLAGVIDTQYF
TGTGCCAGCAGCGTAGGATTAGCGGGAGTGATAGATACGCAGTATTTT
>TRBV23-1|TRBJ2-7|-|once
CASSQGDTRSYEQYF
TGCGCCAGCAGTCAGGGGGACACCCGTTCCTACGAGCAGTACTTC
>TRBV7-2|TRBJ1-6|TRBD1|-
CASSTGTAINSPLHF
TGTGCCAGCAGCACAGGGACAGCGATTAATTCACCCCTCCACTTT
>TRBV9|TRBJ2-1|TRBD1|-
CASSEGDRGQFF
TGTGCCAGCAGCGAAGGGGACAGAGGGCAGTTCTTC
>TRBV5-6|TRBJ1-2|-|-
CASSEDSPLYGYTF
TGTGCCAGCAGCGAGGACAGTCCCCTTTATGGCTACACCTTC
>TRBV7-2|TRBJ1-6|TRBD1|-
CASSLRDRKNSPLHF
TGTGCCAGCAGCTTACGGGACAGGAAAAATTCACCCCTCCACTTT